These 4 T cell receptor beta chains share one sample of origin, sequenced in a study of identical twins. A single record per CDR3 protein comes from TCRdb applying MiXCR to the 5' RACE reads. The repertoire holds 420,000 or so distinct CDR3 sequences, with approximately 17% as singletons. Sample: naive T cells sorted from blood. Receptor source: a man over 45 in good health.

This clonotype was observed a handful of times. V and J are TRBV2 and TRBJ2-5; D tentatively reads TRBD1 or TRBD2 (5 bases each). Per the germline V gene, CDR1 is SNHLY and CDR2 is FYNNEI. This CDR3 is 11 amino acids long. V was clipped by 8 bases and J by 3 bases, with 7 bases between them. Here the CDR3 reads CASLGEETQYF. The CDR3, as DNA: TGTGCCAGCCTGGGGGAAGAGACCCAGTACTTC.

This clonotype was picked up a small number of times. The chain is built from TRBV7-2 and TRBJ2-7; D may be TRBD2 (7 bases). Germline lookup yields CDR1 SGHTA and CDR2 FQGNSA. This CDR3 spans 16 amino acids. The V and J ends lost 1 base and 3 bases respectively, with 16 bases between them. The CDR3 protein is CASSLGGGAVGYEQYF. The DNA for the CDR3 is TGTGCCAGCAGCTTAGGAGGGGGGGCAGTTGGCTACGAGCAGTACTTC.

The CDR3 reads CASSQESWAFADEQFF. CDR3 nucleotide sequence: TGTGCCAGCAGCCAAGAGTCGTGGGCCTTTGCCGATGAGCAGTTCTTC. This sequence joins TRBV3-1 and TRBJ2-1; D is undetermined. CDR1 and CDR2 from the germline V gene are LGHDT and YNNKEL (reference sequence). This CDR3 has 16 residues. Trimming took off 0 bases at V and 8 bases at J, with 17 bases between the two ends.

This sequence joins TRBV29-1 and TRBJ2-7; D is unresolved. This CDR3 comprises 11 residues. Germline CDR1 is SQVTM and CDR2 is ANQGSEA. The germline V and J ends were trimmed by 4 bases and 5 bases, with 9 bases remaining between them. The CDR3 is CSVVLSDEQYF. For the CDR3, the DNA is TGCAGCGTTGTGCTCTCTGACGAGCAGTACTTC.